The 25 T cell receptor beta chains in this list originate from one sample, sequenced in a study of neurological immune-mediated disorders. TCRdb re-analysed the 5' RACE reads in MiXCR, keeping a single row per CDR3 protein. The sample contains 31,000 or so distinct CDR3 sequences, about 1.4% of which appear only once. Sequenced input: PBMCs. These receptors all stem from a woman aged 25 to 39 with multiple sclerosis.

This clonotype was seen repeatedly, ten times or more. V is TRBV7-9 and J is TRBJ2-7, with 9 bases fitting TRBD2. After removal of 4 bases from V and 0 bases from J, the junction contained 7 bases not matched to a gene. Germline V gives CDR1 SEHNR, CDR2 FQNEAQ (reference sequence). CDR3 length equals 16 residues. DNA for the CDR3: TGTGCCAGCAGCTCATTAGCGGGGGTGAGCTCCTACGAGCAGTACTTC. This gives the protein CASSSLAGVSSYEQYF.

This clonotype was observed many times. The chain combines TRBV7-3 with TRBJ2-7; TRBD1 agrees at 12 bases. CDR3 length: 15 residues. CDR1 SGHTA and CDR2 FQGTGA come from the germline V gene. Germline trimming cut 5 bases from V and 5 bases from J; bases unmatched to any gene: 7. This chain's CDR3 is CASSKAGTGGDEQYF. The CDR3 coding sequence is TGTGCCAGCAGCAAAGCCGGGACAGGGGGCGACGAGCAGTACTTC.

This clonotype was seen repeatedly, ten times or more. The chain uses TRBV20-1 and TRBJ1-3, with TRBD1 as a possible D gene (5 bases). V was trimmed by 6 bases and J by 0 bases, leaving 15 bases between them. The CDR3 extends over 15 amino acids. Germline V gives CDR1 DFQATT, CDR2 SNEGSKA (reference sequence). As DNA, the CDR3 is TGCAGTGCAGAAGGCCGGGGGATCTCTGGAAACACCATATATTTT. Residues: CSAEGRGISGNTIYF.

With regard to this clonotype: One junction end does not reproduce the germline sequence, and a read error may be involved. This chain connects TRBV18 to TRBJ2-6; no firm D call. The length of the CDR3 is 16 residues. CDR1 and CDR2 (germline): KGHSH, LQKENI. Written as DNA, the CDR3 is TGTGCCAGCTCACCAGGACGGACCTCTGGGGACAACGTCCTGACTTTC. Amino acid sequence: CASSPGRTSGDNVLTF. Full variable domain (missing parts from reference TRBV18 and TRBJ2-6): NAGVMQNPRHLVRRRGQEARLRCSPMKGHSHVYWYRQLPEEGLKFMVYLQKENIIDESGMPKERFSAEFPKEGPSILRIQQVVRGDSAAYFCASSPGRTSGDNVLTFGAGSRLTVL.

This clonotype was observed at least ten times. This rearrangement joins TRBV10-1 to TRBJ2-3; weak D call: TRBD1 (6 bases). V lost 7 bases and J 0 bases, leaving 11 bases between the germline ends. The CDR3 is 14 residues long. Germline CDR1 WNHNN, CDR2 SYGVQD (reference sequence). The CDR3 DNA reads TGCGCCAGCAATCTGACAGGTAGCACAGATACGCAGTATTTT. It codes for CASNLTGSTDTQYF.

This clonotype was counted ten times or more. This chain uses TRBV29-1 with TRBJ1-2, with D possibly matching TRBD1 (5 bases). Germline loops: CDR1 SQVTM, CDR2 ANQGSEA. The CDR3 covers 12 residues. The germline V and J ends were trimmed by 5 bases and 4 bases, with 11 bases remaining between them. In DNA form, the CDR3 reads TGCAGCGTTAATCCAGGGAGCTATGGCTACACCTTC. Amino acids: CSVNPGSYGYTF.

This clonotype was detected many times. CDR3 residues: CASSQEGGQGRQPQHF. CDR3 in DNA: TGTGCCAGCAGCCAAGAGGGGGGACAGGGGCGGCAGCCCCAGCATTTT. The rearrangement links TRBV3-1 to TRBJ1-5, with TRBD1 identical over 10 bases. Germline CDR1 is LGHDT and CDR2 is YNNKEL (reference sequence). With V trimmed by 0 bases and J by 7 bases, 6 bases remained unmatched. The CDR3 consists of 16 residues.

This clonotype was seen many times. The J gene is TRBJ1-1, the V gene TRBV20-1; D ambiguous. The CDR3 runs to 10 residues. CDR1 is DFQATT and CDR2 is SNEGSKA in the germline V gene (reference sequence). V was clipped by 0 bases and J by 10 bases, with 6 bases between them. CDR3 sequence reads: CSAREVRAFF. The CDR3 nucleotides are TGCAGTGCTAGAGAAGTCCGAGCTTTCTTT.

This clonotype has a count of ten or more. This chain uses TRBV19 with TRBJ2-2; possibly TRBD1 or TRBD2 for D (5 bases each). Germline V gene data show CDR1 as LNHDA and CDR2 as SQIVND (reference sequence). Trimming took off 4 bases at V and 0 bases at J, with 9 bases between the two ends. The CDR3 has 15 residues. CDR3 amino acids: CASSKLGANTGELFF. Written as DNA, the CDR3 is TGTGCCAGTAGTAAGCTGGGGGCGAACACCGGGGAGCTGTTTTTT.

This clonotype was detected ten times or more. This chain joins TRBV24-1 and TRBJ1-2; D not resolved. Deletions cut 5 bases from V and 4 bases from J, with 10 bases between. Germline V gene lookup returns CDR1 KGHDR and CDR2 SFDVKD. The CDR3 loop spans 13 amino acids. CDR3 DNA sequence: TGTGCCACCAGTGGGGTCAGCTTCTATGGCTACACCTTC. Its protein is CATSGVSFYGYTF.

This clonotype was seen repeatedly, ten times or more. V is TRBV9 and J is TRBJ1-3; the match to TRBD1 covers 7 bases. J was trimmed by 4 bases and V by 4 bases; bases with no gene match: 8. Germline-derived CDR1 and CDR2 are SGDLS and YYNGEE. The CDR3 is 15 residues long. The CDR3 DNA follows: TGTGCCAGCAGCCTGCAGGGGGGTTCAGGAAACACCATATATTTT. Its translation is CASSLQGGSGNTIYF.

The sample holds many counts of this clonotype. In DNA form, the CDR3 reads TGTGCCATCAGTCGACTAGGCAATGAGCAGTTCTTC. This gives the protein CAISRLGNEQFF. This chain uses TRBV10-3 with TRBJ2-1, with a possible D match to TRBD2 (6 bases). There are 12 residues in the CDR3. Trimming pared 5 bases from V and 6 bases from J, leaving 8 bases between. Germline values: CDR1 ENHRY, CDR2 SYGVKD.

The sample holds many counts of this clonotype. The chain couples TRBV20-1 to TRBJ1-2, with D hard to call. Germline-derived CDR1 and CDR2 are DFQATT and SNEGSKA (reference sequence). The CDR3 is 10 residues long. The CDR3 loop reads CTSPVNGYTF. For the CDR3, the DNA is TGCACCTCCCCTGTAAATGGCTACACCTTC.

This clonotype was seen at least ten times. The chain has TRBV3-1 and TRBJ2-1; the D gene could be TRBD1 or TRBD2 (5 bases each). V gave up 1 base and J gave up 12 bases, with 10 bases separating them. The V gene's germline CDR1 is LGHDT and CDR2 YNNKEL (reference sequence). The CDR3 has 12 residues. The CDR3 here is CASSQVRGGQFF. Here the CDR3 DNA reads TGTGCCAGCAGCCAAGTGAGGGGCGGGCAGTTCTTC.

There are many counts of this clonotype. The chain is built from TRBV7-6 and TRBJ2-1; 9 nucleotides line up with TRBD2. Trimming removed 5 bases from V and 5 bases from J; junction bases left unmatched: 10. Germline CDR1 and CDR2: SGHVS and FNYEAQ. The CDR3 loop spans 16 amino acids. Written as DNA, the CDR3 is TGTGCCAGCAGCGCCCAGGGACTAGCCTACAACAATGAGCAGTTCTTC. Translating it yields CASSAQGLAYNNEQFF.

This clonotype has a count of ten or more. The V and J genes are TRBV5-1 and TRBJ2-3, with 7 bases matching TRBD2. The CDR3 contains 15 residues. Germline CDR1 reads SGHRS; CDR2 reads YFSETQ. V lost 2 bases, J lost 2 bases, and 5 bases stayed unmatched. The DNA of the CDR3 is TGCGCCAGCAGCTTTCGGGGAGGGAACACAGATACGCAGTATTTT. It is translated as CASSFRGGNTDTQYF.

This clonotype was seen repeatedly, ten times or more. This sequence joins TRBV9 and TRBJ2-7; a possible D gene is TRBD2 (6 bases). The ends were cut back, 4 bases at V and 1 base at J, with 12 bases in the middle. CDR3 length: 14 amino acids. The germline gives CDR1 SGDLS, CDR2 YYNGEE. CDR3 bases: TGTGCCAGCAGCCCCTGGGAGGCTTCCTACGAGCAGTACTTC. Residues: CASSPWEASYEQYF. Full variable domain (missing parts from reference TRBV9 and TRBJ2-7): DSGVTQTPKHLITATGQRVTLRCSPRSGDLSVYWYQQSLDQGLQFLIQYYNGEERAKGNILERFSAQQFPDLHSELNLSSLELGDSALYFCASSPWEASYEQYFGPGTRLTVT.

This clonotype has ten or more counts. V is TRBV12-3 or TRBV12-4 and J is TRBJ2-1, with D possibly TRBD1 on 5 matching bases. CDR3 length: 14 amino acids. The germline V and J ends were trimmed by 5 bases and 8 bases, with 16 bases remaining between them. The DNA of the CDR3 is TGTGCCAGCAGTCCTCCTTCAGGGAAGGATGAGCAGTTCTTC. This encodes CASSPPSGKDEQFF.

This chain links TRBV5-5 with TRBJ2-5; 7 bases are shared with TRBD1. This CDR3 is 15 amino acids long. After removal of 4 bases from V and 2 bases from J, the junction contained 8 bases not matched to a gene. CDR1 and CDR2 (germline): SGHKS, YYEKEE (reference sequence). The CDR3 is CASSRGQSRQETQYF. DNA of the CDR3: TGTGCCAGCAGCCGGGGACAGAGTAGACAAGAGACCCAGTACTTC.

As regards this clonotype: Germline and junction disagree at one end, which may indicate a read error. The rearrangement uses TRBV10-3 and TRBJ2-5; 7 bases align to TRBD2. The CDR3 has 15 residues. Germline CDR1 ENHRY, CDR2 SYGVKD. In nucleotides, the CDR3 is TGTGCCCTCAGTCAACCAGCGGGGCCTAGGGAGGACCAGTACTTC. This encodes CALSQPAGPREDQYF.

In its sample, this clonotype was seen many times. The chain couples TRBV29-1 to TRBJ1-1, with 10 bases that match TRBD1. CDR3 length: 14 residues. V shed 7 bases and J 4 bases; nucleotides not matched to a gene: 9. Germline V gene data show CDR1 as SQVTM and CDR2 as ANQGSEA. The CDR3 region has the DNA TGCAGCGCCCGGACAGGGGGGGAGATCACTGAAGCTTTCTTT. Its translation is CSARTGGEITEAFF.

This clonotype was observed at least ten times. The chain recombines TRBV20-1 with TRBJ1-2; D gene unclear. V lost 3 bases and J lost 5, with 16 bases in between. Germline V gene lookup returns CDR1 DFQATT and CDR2 SNEGSKA (reference sequence). This CDR3 region has 14 residues. The CDR3 sequence: CSASGYPNTYGYTF. CDR3 nucleotides: TGCAGTGCTAGTGGGTACCCTAATACATATGGCTACACCTTC.

The chain couples TRBV15 to TRBJ2-1; a possible D gene is TRBD2 (6 bases). Trimming removed 0 bases at V and 9 bases at J, with 12 bases between. The CDR3 sequence is 14 residues long. CDR1 LNHNV and CDR2 YYDKDF come from the germline V gene (reference sequence). In nucleotides, the CDR3 is TGTGCCACCAGCAGAGATGGAGGGTGGGTTGAGCAGTTCTTC. Its translation: CATSRDGGWVEQFF. Full variable domain (outside the CDR3, taken from reference TRBV15 and TRBJ2-1): DAMVIQNPRYQVTQFGKPVTLSCSQTLNHNVMYWYQQKSSQAPKLLFHYYDKDFNNEADTPDNFQSRRPNTSFCFLDIRSPGLGDTAMYLCATSRDGGWVEQFFGPGTRLTVL.

Many counts were recorded for this clonotype. The rearrangement links TRBV20-1 to TRBJ2-3, with TRBD2 identical over 8 bases. V shed 2 bases, J shed 0 bases, and the junction held 4 bases outside the gene matches. Per germline, CDR1 DFQATT and CDR2 SNEGSKA (reference sequence). This CDR3 is 15 amino acids long. CDR3 residues: CSARSLAGSTDTQYF. The CDR3 DNA sequence: TGCAGTGCTAGAAGTCTAGCGGGCAGCACAGATACGCAGTATTTT.

This clonotype was seen at least ten times. The CDR3 nucleotides are TGCAGTGGGAGGGAGGCTGGGAGCAATCAGCCCCAGCATTTT. As protein: CSGREAGSNQPQHF. The rearrangement uses TRBV20-1 and TRBJ1-5; no clear D. Per germline, CDR1 DFQATT and CDR2 SNEGSKA (reference sequence). V was pared by 7 bases and J by 1 base, with 14 bases between. The CDR3 has 14 residues.